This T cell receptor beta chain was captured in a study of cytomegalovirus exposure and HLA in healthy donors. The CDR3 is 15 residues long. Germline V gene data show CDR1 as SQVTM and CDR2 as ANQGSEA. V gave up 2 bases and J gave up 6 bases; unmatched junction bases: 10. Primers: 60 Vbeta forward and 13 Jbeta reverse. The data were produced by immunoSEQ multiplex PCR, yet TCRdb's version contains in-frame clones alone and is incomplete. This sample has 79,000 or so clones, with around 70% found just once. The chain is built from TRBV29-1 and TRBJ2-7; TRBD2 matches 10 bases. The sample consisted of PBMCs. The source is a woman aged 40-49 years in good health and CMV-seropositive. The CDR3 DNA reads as TGCAGCGTTGAAAGGGCTAGCGGGAGATCCGGCGAGCAGTACTTC. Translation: CSVERASGRSGEQYF.